This T cell receptor (beta chain) was obtained from a study of T cell repertoires in aging, cancer and after chemotherapy. This clonotype counts as large. The antigen is undetermined. Rearranged V-D-J TRB sequences were amplified with a mixed TRB-A/B primer pool. TCRdb reprocessed the multiplex PCR reads via MiXCR and lists one record per CDR3 protein. The top ten hold 4.5% to 5.5% of the sample, which has nearly 2,000 distinct CDR3 sequences, 17% seen once. Notes on the study in general: Median generation probability rose over the chemotherapy interval in each cancer cohort, suggesting rebound thymic output.

The template was genomic DNA from peripheral blood, not RNA. This CDR3 comprises 13 residues. V shed 3 bases and J shed 8 bases, with 10 bases lying between them. The germline CDR1 and CDR2 sequences are MNHEY and SVGAGI. This receptor was taken from a human donor with a solid tumor. This chain uses TRBV6-5 with TRBJ1-4; D not resolved. Sequencing input: blood. CDR3 nucleotide sequence: TGTGCCAGCAGTTATAAGGAGTGGGAAAAACTGTTTTTT. This codes for CASSYKEWEKLFF.